This TCR beta chain was sequenced in a study of memory CD4+ T cells and cytomegalovirus serostatus (dated by TCRdb to 2018 to 2020). Background on the whole study: The cohort included about 33 healthy adults from Belgium, of whom 9 were CMV seropositive and 24 were CMV seronegative. To replicate a published TCR-based CMV serostatus classifier, the study sequenced CD4+ memory TCRbeta repertoires from a Belgian cohort whose cytomegalovirus serostatus was known. The paper's findings and limits, for the study overall: The results were interpreted as suggesting that the CMV-associated TCR signature is mostly present in the CD4+ memory repertoire. Among the 150 to 200 previously reported CMV-associated TCRbeta sequences, 67 showed up in the CD4+ memory repertoires, with each one found in between one and five individuals. For predicting CMV serostatus, the median bootstrapped AUC was approximately 0.96 using the original framework and about 0.9 using a US-trained random forest. Only CD4+CD45RO+ memory cells were sequenced, in contrast to the original study, in which naive and memory CD4+ and CD8+ populations were covered. On the Belgian cohort, the classifier built on the original framework reached a median bootstrapped AUC of roughly 0.96, with a 95% CI of 0.76-1.00.

As for this clone: Which antigen it targets is not known. It has no much larger one-base neighbor in the sample; base qualities were not kept.

Its CDR3 holds 13 amino acids, cysteine through phenylalanine. Here the CDR3 DNA is all that survives: 39 bases in frame from base 1. V drops 3 bases and J drops 5 bases, leaving 11 bases in between. CDR1 SGHAT and CDR2 FQNNGV are derived from the germline V gene. A FACSAria II was used to sort memory CD4+ T cells, defined as single viable CD3+CD4+CD8-CD45RO+ cells. To determine CMV serostatus, a Roche Elecsys assay was used that detects serum IgG against CMV pp150, pp28, p38 and p52. After the samples were thawed, total CD4+ T cells were enriched through positive selection using CD4 magnetic microbeads. The samples came from a different study that was designed specifically to examine the CD4+ T cell memory repertoire. Peripheral blood mononuclear cells were isolated and cryopreserved according to standard operating procedures, and serum was stored at -80 degrees C. The staining relied on CD3-PerCP (BW264/56), CD4-APC (RPA-T4), CD45RO-PE (UCHT1) and CD8-Pacific Orange (3B5) antibodies, and Sytox blue was used to exclude non-viable cells.

Genomic DNA was extracted from sorted cells with the Quick-DNA Microprep Kit. TCRbeta DNA was amplified with the immunoSEQ hsTCRbeta kit following the manufacturer's protocol. TCRbeta libraries were sequenced on an Illumina MiSeq instrument. The paper's processing steps were these. Removing out-of-frame sequences left a few million distinct TCRbeta sequences, an average of about 70,000 per individual. Two values were used to score each individual: the count of 150 to 200 previously reported CMV-associated TCRbeta sequences and the total count of productive distinct TCRbeta sequences. A beta-binomial model was reimplemented in Python, and scikit-learn random forests with default parameters were trained on data from the US cohort. Classifier performance on the Belgian cohort was summarized as median AUC with percentile confidence intervals calculated over 10,000 bootstrap iterations. TCRdb's version of the immuneACCESS table is confined to in-frame rearrangements and falls short of the full clone set. An unresolved V gene accounts for under half of the shortfall where checked; the remainder is of unknown origin. V, J and clone size reflect that table, while D and trimming were determined from the DNA. The sample table records fewer than 35,000 clones; over 70% of these occur just once. Of the sample, more than 0.55% is held by the ten largest clones.

The source material was memory CD4+ T cells from blood. The chain was built from TRBV11-2 and TRBJ2-7; TRBD2 is perhaps the D gene, given 7 matching bases. This clonotype was sampled from an adult in good health and CMV-seronegative. The DNA reads TGTGCCAGCAGCTTGGCGGGGGCAAACGAGCAGTACTTC. This encodes CASSLAGANEQYF.